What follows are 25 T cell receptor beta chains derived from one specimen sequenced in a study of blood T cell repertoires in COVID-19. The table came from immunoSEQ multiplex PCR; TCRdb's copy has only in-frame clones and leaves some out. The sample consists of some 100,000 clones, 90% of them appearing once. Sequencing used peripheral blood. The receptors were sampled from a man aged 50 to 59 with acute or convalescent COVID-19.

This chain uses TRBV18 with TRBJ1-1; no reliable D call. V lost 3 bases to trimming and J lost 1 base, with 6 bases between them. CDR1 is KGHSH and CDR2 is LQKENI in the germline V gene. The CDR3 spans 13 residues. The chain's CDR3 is CASSPRANTEAFF. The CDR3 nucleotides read TGTGCCAGCTCACCGAGGGCGAACACTGAAGCTTTCTTT.

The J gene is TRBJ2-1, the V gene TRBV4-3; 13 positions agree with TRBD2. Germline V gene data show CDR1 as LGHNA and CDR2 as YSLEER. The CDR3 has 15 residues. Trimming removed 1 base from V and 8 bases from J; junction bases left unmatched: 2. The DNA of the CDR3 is TGCGCCAGCAGCCAAGGGACTAGCGGGGGCGATGAGCAGTTCTTC. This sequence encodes CASSQGTSGGDEQFF.

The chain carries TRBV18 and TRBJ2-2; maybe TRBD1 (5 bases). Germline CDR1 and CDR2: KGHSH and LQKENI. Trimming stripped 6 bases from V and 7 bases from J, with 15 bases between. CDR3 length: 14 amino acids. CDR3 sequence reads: CASSHLSGNGELFF. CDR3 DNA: TGTGCCAGCTCCCATCTTTCAGGGAACGGGGAGCTGTTTTTT. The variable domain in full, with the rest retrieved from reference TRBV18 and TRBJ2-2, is NAGVMQNPRHLVRRRGQEARLRCSPMKGHSHVYWYRQLPEEGLKFMVYLQKENIIDESGMPKERFSAEFPKEGPSILRIQQVVRGDSAAYFCASSHLSGNGELFFGEGSRLTVL.

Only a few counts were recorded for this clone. The DNA of the CDR3 is TGTGCCAGCGATCGGGATGACTACGAGCAGTACTTC. Translating it yields CASDRDDYEQYF. The V call is TRBV7-9, the J call TRBJ2-7; possible D gene TRBD2, 5 bases. CDR3 length equals 12 residues. Germline V gives CDR1 SEHNR, CDR2 FQNEAQ (reference sequence). The V end lost 8 bases, the J end lost 3 bases, and 11 bases lay between the germline ends. Filled out from reference TRBV7-9 and TRBJ2-7, the complete variable domain reads DTGVSQNPRHKITKRGQNVTFRCDPISEHNRLYWYRQTLGQGPEFLTYFQNEAQLEKSRLLSDRFSAERPKGSFSTLEIQRTEQGDSAMYLCASDRDDYEQYFGPGTRLTVT.

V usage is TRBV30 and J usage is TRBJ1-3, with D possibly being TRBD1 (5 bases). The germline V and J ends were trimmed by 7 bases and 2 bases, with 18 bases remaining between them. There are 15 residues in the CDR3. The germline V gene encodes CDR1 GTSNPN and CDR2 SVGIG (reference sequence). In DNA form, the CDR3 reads TGTGCCTACGATGGGGGGTTCCATCCTGGAAACACCATATATTTT. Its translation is CAYDGGFHPGNTIYF. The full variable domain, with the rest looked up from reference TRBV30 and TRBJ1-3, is SQTIHQWPATLVQPVGSPLSLECTVEGTSNPNLYWYRQAAGRGLQLLFYSVGIGQISSEVPQNLSASRPQDRQFILSSKKLLLSDSGFYLCAYDGGFHPGNTIYFGEGSWLTVV.

The CDR3 here is CATRAGESDTQYF. The DNA of the CDR3 is TGTGCCACCAGAGCGGGAGAGTCAGATACGCAGTATTTT. This chain joins TRBV15 and TRBJ2-3, with 8 nucleotides matching TRBD2. The germline V gene encodes CDR1 LNHNV and CDR2 YYDKDF (reference sequence). Germline trimming cut 6 bases from V and 4 bases from J; bases unmatched to any gene: 3. The CDR3 contains 13 residues.

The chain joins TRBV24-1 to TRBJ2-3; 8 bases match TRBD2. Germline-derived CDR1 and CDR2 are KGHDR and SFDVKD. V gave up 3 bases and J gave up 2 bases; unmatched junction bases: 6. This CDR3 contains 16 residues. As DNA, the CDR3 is TGTGCCACCAGTGATCCTACTAGCGGATCCACAGATACGCAGTATTTT. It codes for CATSDPTSGSTDTQYF.

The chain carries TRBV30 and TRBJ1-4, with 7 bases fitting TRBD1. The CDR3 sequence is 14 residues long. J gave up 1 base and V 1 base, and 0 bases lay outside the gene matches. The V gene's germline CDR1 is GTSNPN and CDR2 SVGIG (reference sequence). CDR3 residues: CAWSAGGTNEKLFF. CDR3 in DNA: TGTGCCTGGAGTGCAGGGGGAACTAATGAAAAACTGTTTTTT.

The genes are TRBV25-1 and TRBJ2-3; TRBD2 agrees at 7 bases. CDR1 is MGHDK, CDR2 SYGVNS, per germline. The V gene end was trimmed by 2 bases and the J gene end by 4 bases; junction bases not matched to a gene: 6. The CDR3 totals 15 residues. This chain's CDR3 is CASSEGRERADTQYF. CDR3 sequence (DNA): TGTGCCAGCAGTGAAGGGCGGGAGAGGGCAGATACGCAGTATTTT.

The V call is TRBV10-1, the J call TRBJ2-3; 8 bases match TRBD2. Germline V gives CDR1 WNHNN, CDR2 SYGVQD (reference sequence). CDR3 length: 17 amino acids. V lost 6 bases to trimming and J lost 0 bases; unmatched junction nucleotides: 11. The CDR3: CASSRLAGASSTDTQYF. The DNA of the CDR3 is TGCGCCAGCAGCCGGCTAGCGGGTGCTTCTAGCACAGATACGCAGTATTTT.

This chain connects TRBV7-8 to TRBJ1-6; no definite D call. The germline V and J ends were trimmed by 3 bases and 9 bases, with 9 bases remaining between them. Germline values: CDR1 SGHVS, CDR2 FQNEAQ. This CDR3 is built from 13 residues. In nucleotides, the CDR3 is TGTGCCAGCAGCTTCCTGTCGAGTTCACCCCTCCACTTT. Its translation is CASSFLSSSPLHF.

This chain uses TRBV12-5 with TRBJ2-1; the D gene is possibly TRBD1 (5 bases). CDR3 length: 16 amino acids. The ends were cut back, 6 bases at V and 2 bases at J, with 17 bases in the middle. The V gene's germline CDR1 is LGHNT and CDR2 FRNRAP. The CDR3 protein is CASGGTTVEAYNEQFF. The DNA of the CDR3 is TGTGCTAGTGGGGGAACGACAGTGGAAGCCTACAATGAGCAGTTCTTC.

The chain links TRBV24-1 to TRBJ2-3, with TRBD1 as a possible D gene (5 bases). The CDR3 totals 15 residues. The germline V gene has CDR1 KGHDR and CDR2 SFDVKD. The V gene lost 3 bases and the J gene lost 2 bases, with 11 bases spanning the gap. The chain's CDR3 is CATSDQGPYTDTQYF. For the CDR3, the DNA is TGTGCCACCAGTGATCAGGGCCCCTACACAGATACGCAGTATTTT.

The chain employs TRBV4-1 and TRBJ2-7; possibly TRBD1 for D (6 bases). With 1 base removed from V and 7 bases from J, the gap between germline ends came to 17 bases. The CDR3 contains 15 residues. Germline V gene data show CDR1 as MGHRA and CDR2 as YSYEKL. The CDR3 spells CASSQVQGPSGEQYF. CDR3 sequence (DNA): TGCGCCAGCAGCCAAGTCCAGGGGCCTTCGGGGGAGCAGTACTTC.

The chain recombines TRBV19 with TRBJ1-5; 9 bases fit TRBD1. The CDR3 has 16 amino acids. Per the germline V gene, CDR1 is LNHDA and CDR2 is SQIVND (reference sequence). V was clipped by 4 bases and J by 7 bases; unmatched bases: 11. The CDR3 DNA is TGTGCCAGTAGTACCCGGGACAGGGTGGTTCGGCAGCCCCAGCATTTT. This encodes CASSTRDRVVRQPQHF. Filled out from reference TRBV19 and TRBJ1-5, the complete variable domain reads DGGITQSPKYLFRKEGQNVTLSCEQNLNHDAMYWYRQDPGQGLRLIYYSQIVNDFQKGDIAEGYSVSREKKESFPLTVTSAQKNPTAFYLCASSTRDRVVRQPQHFGDGTRLSIL.

The CDR3 bases are TGTGCCAGCAGTTTAGTGGCAGGGCAGGGCTACACCTTC. This sequence encodes CASSLVAGQGYTF. The V and J genes are TRBV12-3 or TRBV12-4 and TRBJ1-2; D may be TRBD1 (5 bases). V was trimmed by 1 base and J by 8 bases, leaving 11 bases between them. The CDR3 spans 13 residues.

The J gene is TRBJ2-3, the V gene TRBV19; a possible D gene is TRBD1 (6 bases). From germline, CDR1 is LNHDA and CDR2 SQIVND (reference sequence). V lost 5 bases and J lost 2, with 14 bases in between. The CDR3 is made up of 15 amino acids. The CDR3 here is CASSPRGQYTDTQYF. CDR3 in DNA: TGTGCCAGTAGTCCCCGAGGACAGTACACAGATACGCAGTATTTT.

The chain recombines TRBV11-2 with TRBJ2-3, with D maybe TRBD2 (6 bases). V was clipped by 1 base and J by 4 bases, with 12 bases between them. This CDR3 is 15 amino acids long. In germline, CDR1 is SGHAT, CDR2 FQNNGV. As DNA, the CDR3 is TGTGCCAGCAGCTTAGGGGCGGGAAAGGCAGATACGCAGTATTTT. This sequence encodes CASSLGAGKADTQYF.

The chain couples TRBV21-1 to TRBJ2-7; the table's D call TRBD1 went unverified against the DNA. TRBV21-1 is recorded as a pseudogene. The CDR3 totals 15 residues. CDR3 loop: CASSARTLFSFEQYF. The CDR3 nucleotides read TGTGCCAGCAGCGCCCGGACACTTTTCTCTTTCGAGCAGTACTTC.

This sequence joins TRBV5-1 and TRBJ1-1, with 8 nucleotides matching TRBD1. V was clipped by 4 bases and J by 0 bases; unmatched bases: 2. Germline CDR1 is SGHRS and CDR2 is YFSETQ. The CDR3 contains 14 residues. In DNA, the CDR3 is TGCGCCAGCAGCGGACAGGGCCTGAACACTGAAGCTTTCTTT. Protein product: CASSGQGLNTEAFF. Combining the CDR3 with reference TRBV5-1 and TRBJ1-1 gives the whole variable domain KAGVTQTPRYLIKTRGQQVTLSCSPISGHRSVSWYQQTPGQGLQFLFEYFSETQRNKGNFPGRFSGRQFSNSRSEMNVSTLELGDSALYLCASSGQGLNTEAFFGQGTRLTVV.

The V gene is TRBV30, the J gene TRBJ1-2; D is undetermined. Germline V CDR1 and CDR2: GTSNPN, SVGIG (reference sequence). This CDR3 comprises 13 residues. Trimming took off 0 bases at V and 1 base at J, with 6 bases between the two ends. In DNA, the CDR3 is TGTGCCTGGAGTGTAGGGAGTAACTATGGCTACACCTTC. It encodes CAWSVGSNYGYTF.

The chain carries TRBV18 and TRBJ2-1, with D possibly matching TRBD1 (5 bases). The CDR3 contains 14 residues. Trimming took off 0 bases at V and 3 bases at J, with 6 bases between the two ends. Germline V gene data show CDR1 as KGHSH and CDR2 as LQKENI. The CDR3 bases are TGTGCCAGCTCACCACCTCAGGGCTACAATGAGCAGTTCTTC. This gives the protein CASSPPQGYNEQFF.

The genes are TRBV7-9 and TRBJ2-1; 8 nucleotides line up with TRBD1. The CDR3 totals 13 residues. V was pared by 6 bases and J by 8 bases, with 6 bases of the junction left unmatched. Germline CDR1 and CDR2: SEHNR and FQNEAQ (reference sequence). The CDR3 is CASRTGAVDEQFF. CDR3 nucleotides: TGTGCCAGCAGGACAGGGGCGGTAGATGAGCAGTTCTTC.

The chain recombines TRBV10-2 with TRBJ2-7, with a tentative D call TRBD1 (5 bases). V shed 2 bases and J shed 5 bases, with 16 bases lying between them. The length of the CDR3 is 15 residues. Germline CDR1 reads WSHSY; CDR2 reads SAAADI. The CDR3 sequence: CASSEPSGFVHEQYF. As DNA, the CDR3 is TGCGCCAGCAGTGAGCCTTCAGGGTTCGTCCACGAGCAGTACTTC.

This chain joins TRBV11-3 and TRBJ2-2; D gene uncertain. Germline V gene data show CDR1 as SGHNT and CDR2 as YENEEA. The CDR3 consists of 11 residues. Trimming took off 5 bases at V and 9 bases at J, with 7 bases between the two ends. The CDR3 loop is CASSSLRELFF. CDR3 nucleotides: TGTGCCAGCAGCAGCCTTAGGGAGCTGTTTTTT.